This T cell receptor beta chain was identified during a study of blood T cell repertoires in COVID-19. V lost 7 bases to trimming and J lost 7 bases; unmatched junction nucleotides: 6. The germline gives CDR1 LGHNT, CDR2 FRNRAP. The CDR3 covers 15 residues. In the original analysis: Cell counts per sample came from amplifying reference gene primers. Some clones are missing from TCRdb's copy, which holds only in-frame ones; the method was immunoSEQ multiplex PCR. For V, J and clone size, that table is used; D and trimming come from the DNA. Here the sample spans tens of thousands of clones, around four fifths being singletons.

The chain links TRBV12-5 to TRBJ2-1; the match to TRBD2 covers 14 bases. The clonotype originates from a man in his forties or fifties with active COVID-19. Material for sequencing was peripheral blood. CDR3 amino acids: CASVSGTSGRNEQFF. The CDR3 nucleotides read TGTGCTAGTGTTAGCGGGACTAGCGGGAGAAATGAGCAGTTCTTC.